One and the same sample provided the 19 T cell receptor beta chains below, sequenced in a study of T-cell reconstitution after alpha-beta-depleted transplantation in children. Unique molecular identifiers were used in preparing the TCRbeta library. Each CDR3 protein is one row after TCRdb ran MiXCR on the PCR reads. This sample has about 460,000 distinct CDR3 sequences; roughly an eighth occur once, and the top ten carry 4.5% to 6%. This specimen was PBMCs from the stem cell graft donor, taken from the stem cell graft. These receptors originate from a human donor who donated a stem cell graft to a child with combined immunodeficiency.

This clonotype was recorded at least ten times. This chain uses TRBV5-1 with TRBJ2-5; weak D call: TRBD2 (6 bases). Per the germline V gene, CDR1 is SGHRS and CDR2 is YFSETQ. V lost 4 bases to trimming and J lost 2 bases, with 15 bases between them. The CDR3 covers 15 residues. The CDR3 loop reads CASSPGRQVQETQYF. The CDR3 coding sequence is TGCGCCAGCAGCCCGGGGAGGCAGGTACAAGAGACCCAGTACTTC.

The chain couples TRBV30 to TRBJ2-7; tentatively, D is TRBD2 (6 bases). V lost 0 bases to trimming and J lost 3 bases, with 24 bases between them. Germline V gives CDR1 GTSNPN, CDR2 SVGIG (reference sequence). This CDR3 comprises 18 residues. CDR3 loop: CAWSVPTARRATLYEQYF. The CDR3 DNA reads TGTGCCTGGAGTGTACCCACCGCCCGGAGGGCCACCCTCTACGAGCAGTACTTC.

The chain combines TRBV25-1 with TRBJ1-3; D is unclear. The V gene's germline CDR1 is MGHDK and CDR2 SYGVNS. Trimming took off 0 bases at V and 1 base at J, with 19 bases between the two ends. The CDR3 is 19 amino acids. The CDR3 reads CASSEYLSVPRRSGNTIYF. Written as DNA, the CDR3 is TGTGCCAGCAGTGAATACCTCTCCGTCCCCCGACGGTCTGGAAACACCATATATTTT.

The chain joins TRBV28 to TRBJ2-7; no reliable D call. Deletions cut 2 bases from V and 2 bases from J, with 7 bases between. CDR1 is MDHEN, CDR2 SYDVKM, per germline. This CDR3 has 13 residues. Here the CDR3 reads CASSLTLAYEQYF. The CDR3, as DNA: TGTGCCAGCAGTTTAACCCTGGCCTACGAGCAGTACTTC.

This clonotype was seen at least ten times. The chain is built from TRBV25-1 and TRBJ2-7; TRBD1 aligns across 9 bases. The CDR3 is 15 residues long. Germline CDR1 and CDR2: MGHDK and SYGVNS. V lost 1 base, J lost 2 bases, and 3 bases stayed unmatched. The CDR3 bases are TGTGCCAGCAGTGAATTGGGGACAGGGACCTACGAGCAGTACTTC. Its translation: CASSELGTGTYEQYF.

This clonotype was picked up a small number of times. The chain links TRBV12-3 or TRBV12-4 to TRBJ2-7; 11 bases map to TRBD1. This CDR3 comprises 15 residues. The trim removed 5 bases at V and 0 bases at J, leaving 3 bases unmatched. In nucleotides, the CDR3 is TGTGCCAGCAGTACCGGGACAGGGGGCTCCTACGAGCAGTACTTC. As protein: CASSTGTGGSYEQYF.

This clonotype was seen more than once but under ten times. The genes are TRBV7-9 and TRBJ2-1, with a tentative D call TRBD1 (6 bases). This CDR3 comprises 13 residues. The V end lost 5 bases, the J end lost 10 bases, and 15 bases lay between the germline ends. Germline V gene sequence: CDR1 SEHNR, CDR2 FQNEAQ (reference sequence). The CDR3 region has the DNA TGTGCCAGCAGCCACAACAGGGTGGGAGAGCAGTTCTTC. Translated: CASSHNRVGEQFF.

This clonotype has at least ten counts. The rearrangement uses TRBV11-3 and TRBJ2-1, with 11 bases fitting TRBD2. This CDR3 spans 15 amino acids. The V segment lost 4 bases and the J segment 9 bases; nucleotides outside the gene matches: 8. Germline assignment: CDR1 SGHNT and CDR2 YENEEA. DNA of the CDR3: TGTGCCAGCAGCTCAGTAGCGGGAGGGCCGTTTGAGCAGTTCTTC. Residues: CASSSVAGGPFEQFF. Combining the CDR3 with reference TRBV11-3 and TRBJ2-1 gives the whole variable domain EAGVVQSPRYKIIEKKQPVAFWCNPISGHNTLYWYLQNLGQGPELLIRYENEEAVDDSQLPKDRFSAERLKGVDSTLKIQPAELGDSAVYLCASSSVAGGPFEQFFGPGTRLTVL.

Concerning this clonotype: A read error may explain this, as a much larger clone is one base away. The rearrangement links TRBV20-1 to TRBJ2-7, with TRBD2 identical over 10 bases. Germline V gene lookup returns CDR1 DFQATT and CDR2 SNEGSKA (reference sequence). The CDR3 has 15 amino acids. In nucleotides, the CDR3 is TGCAGTGCTAGAGTAACTAGCGGGACCTCCTACAAGCAGTACTTC. Translating gives CSARVTSGTSYKQYF.

This chain connects TRBV6-4 to TRBJ2-7, with D possibly matching TRBD2 (5 bases). The CDR3 has 13 amino acids. The germline gives CDR1 MRHNA, CDR2 SNTAGT. Trimming removed 3 bases at V and 3 bases at J, with 9 bases between. In nucleotides, the CDR3 is TGTGCCAGCAGTGAAGTTGCGGGCTACGAGCAGTACTTC. Residues: CASSEVAGYEQYF.

This clonotype occurred many times. V gene TRBV12-3 or TRBV12-4 combines with J gene TRBJ2-7; D may be TRBD1 or TRBD2 (6 bases each). The CDR3 is 14 residues long. Trimming removed 4 bases at V and 2 bases at J, with 12 bases between. This CDR3 is CASSWAGQAYEQYF. The CDR3 region has the DNA TGTGCCAGCAGTTGGGCGGGACAAGCCTACGAGCAGTACTTC.

This chain connects TRBV7-9 to TRBJ2-7; 8 bases map to TRBD2. CDR3 size: 15 residues. CDR1 is SEHNR and CDR2 is FQNEAQ in the germline V gene (reference sequence). V shed 5 bases, J shed 4 bases, and the junction held 10 bases outside the gene matches. The CDR3, as DNA: TGTGCCAGCAGCAGGTCCGGGACTAGGGTTTACGAGCAGTACTTC. Translation gives CASSRSGTRVYEQYF.

The rearrangement links TRBV11-2 to TRBJ2-1; D gene unclear. The ends were cut back, 5 bases at V and 6 bases at J, with 11 bases in the middle. The germline V gene has CDR1 SGHAT and CDR2 FQNNGV. The CDR3 has 13 amino acids. The CDR3: CASSDNSVNEQFF. CDR3 bases: TGTGCCAGCAGCGACAACTCGGTCAATGAGCAGTTCTTC.

This clonotype was recorded a few times. This chain links TRBV25-1 with TRBJ2-5; D might be TRBD1 or TRBD2, each matching 5 bases. CDR1 MGHDK and CDR2 SYGVNS come from the germline V gene. The CDR3 runs to 14 residues. The V and J ends lost 3 bases and 5 bases respectively, with 13 bases between them. Here the CDR3 DNA reads TGTGCCAGCAGTGATGATGGGGGTCGGGAGACCCAGTACTTC. Protein sequence: CASSDDGGRETQYF. The variable domain in full, completed from reference TRBV25-1 and TRBJ2-5, reads EADIYQTPRYLVIGTGKKITLECSQTMGHDKMYWYQQDPGMELHLIHYSYGVNSTEKGDLSSESTVSRIRTEHFPLTLESARPSHTSQYLCASSDDGGRETQYFGPGTRLLVL.

This clonotype was seen at least ten times. This sequence joins TRBV12-3 or TRBV12-4 and TRBJ2-1; 8 bases map to TRBD2. The CDR3 has 13 amino acids. V lost 4 bases to trimming and J lost 8 bases; unmatched junction nucleotides: 4. The CDR3 here is CASSSPGGHEQFF. The DNA for the CDR3 is TGTGCCAGCAGTTCCCCGGGAGGGCATGAGCAGTTCTTC.

The rearrangement joins TRBV10-3 to TRBJ2-7; 9 bases are shared with TRBD1. V gave up 6 bases and J gave up 4 bases; unmatched junction bases: 1. The germline V gene has CDR1 ENHRY and CDR2 SYGVKD. This CDR3 has 12 amino acids. The CDR3 DNA is TGTGCCATCAGAGGACAGGGGTACGAGCAGTACTTC. Translated: CAIRGQGYEQYF.

DNA of the CDR3: TGCAGTGCTACCCGAGCGGGAGGTCGCAATGAGCAGTTCTTC. Encoded protein: CSATRAGGRNEQFF. J is TRBJ2-1 and V is TRBV20-1, with 9 bases lining up with TRBD2. J gave up 6 bases and V 4 bases, and 7 bases lay outside the gene matches. The germline V gene encodes CDR1 DFQATT and CDR2 SNEGSKA (reference sequence). The CDR3 has 14 residues.

The rearrangement links TRBV9 to TRBJ2-2; weak D call: TRBD2 (5 bases). Germline CDR1 and CDR2: SGDLS and YYNGEE. This CDR3 is 13 amino acids long. V dropped 2 bases and J dropped 6 bases, with 8 bases sitting between them. CDR3 sequence reads: CASSVSSSGELFF. The CDR3, as DNA: TGTGCCAGCAGCGTCTCTAGCTCCGGGGAGCTGTTTTTT.

The chain has TRBV6-6 and TRBJ2-7, with D hard to call. This CDR3 contains 13 residues. In germline, CDR1 is MNHNY, CDR2 SVGAGI (reference sequence). The ends were cut back, 6 bases at V and 5 bases at J, with 14 bases in the middle. The CDR3: CASSYVGYNEQYF. The CDR3 DNA is TGTGCCAGCAGCTACGTGGGCTATAACGAGCAGTACTTC.